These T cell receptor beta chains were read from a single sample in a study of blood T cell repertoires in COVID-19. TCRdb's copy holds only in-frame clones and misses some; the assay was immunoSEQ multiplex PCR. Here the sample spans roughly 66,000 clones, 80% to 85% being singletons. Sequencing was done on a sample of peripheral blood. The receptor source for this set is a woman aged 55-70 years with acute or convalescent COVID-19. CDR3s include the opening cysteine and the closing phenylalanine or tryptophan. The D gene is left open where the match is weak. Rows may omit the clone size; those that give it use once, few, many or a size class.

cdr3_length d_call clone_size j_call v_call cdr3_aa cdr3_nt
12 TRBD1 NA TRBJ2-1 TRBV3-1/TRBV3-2 CASSPGGNEQFF TGTGCCAGCAGCCCAGGGGGCAATGAGCAGTTCTTC
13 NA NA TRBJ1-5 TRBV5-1 CASRVASNQPQHF TGCGCCAGCAGGGTGGCCAGCAATCAGCCCCAGCATTTT
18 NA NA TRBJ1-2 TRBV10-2 CASSDPTQERAANYGYTF TGCGCCAGCAGTGACCCGACACAGGAAAGGGCAGCTAACTATGGCTACACCTTC
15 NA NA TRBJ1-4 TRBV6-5 CASTPPGSSNEKLFF TGTGCCAGCACCCCGCCCGGGAGCTCTAATGAAAAACTGTTTTTT
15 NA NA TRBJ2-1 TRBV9 CASSVVTPPYNEQFF TGTGCCAGCAGCGTAGTTACTCCCCCTTACAATGAGCAGTTCTTC
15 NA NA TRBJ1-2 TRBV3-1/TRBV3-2 CASSPNRAPSGGYTF TGTGCCAGCAGTCCTAACAGGGCCCCAAGTGGGGGCTACACCTTC
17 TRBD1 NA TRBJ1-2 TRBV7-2 CASSLGAGTGGNYGYTF TGTGCCAGCAGCTTAGGCGCTGGGACAGGGGGTAACTATGGCTACACCTTC
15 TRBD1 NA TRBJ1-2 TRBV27 CASRLVGGASYGYTF TGTGCCAGCAGACTCGTAGGGGGCGCGAGCTATGGCTACACCTTC
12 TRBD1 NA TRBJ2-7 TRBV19 CASGRQGYEQYF TGTGCCAGTGGGCGACAGGGCTACGAGCAGTACTTC
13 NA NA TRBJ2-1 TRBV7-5 CVRSFSGGNEQFF TGTGTCAGAAGCTTCTCAGGGGGCAATGAGCAGTTCTTC
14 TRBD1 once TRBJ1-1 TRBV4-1 CASSPWTGKTEAFF TGCGCCAGCAGCCCATGGACAGGGAAAACCGAAGCTTTCTTT
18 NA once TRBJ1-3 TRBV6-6 CASSPRGAQVGSGNTIYF TGTGCCAGCAGTCCACGGGGGGCGCAGGTGGGCTCTGGAAACACCATATATTTT
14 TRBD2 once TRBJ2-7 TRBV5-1 CASSLRGTLYEQYF TGCGCCAGCAGCCTGCGGGGGACCTTGTACGAGCAGTACTTC
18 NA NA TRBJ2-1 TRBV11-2 CASSLRGPQSRSYNEQFF TGTGCCAGCAGCTTAAGGGGCCCCCAATCGCGCTCCTACAATGAGCAGTTCTTC
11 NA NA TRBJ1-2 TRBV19 CASSIGLGYTF TGTGCCAGTAGTATTGGACTCGGCTACACCTTC
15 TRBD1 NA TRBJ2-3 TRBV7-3 CASSLRQGSTDTQYF TGTGCCAGCAGCTTAAGACAGGGTAGCACAGATACGCAGTATTTT
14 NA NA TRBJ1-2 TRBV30 CASPTWGVVYGYTF TGTGCCTCTCCGACTTGGGGGGTCGTATATGGCTACACCTTC
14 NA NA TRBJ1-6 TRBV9 CASSVRGLNSPLHF TGTGCCAGCAGCGTACGAGGGCTTAATTCACCCCTCCACTTT
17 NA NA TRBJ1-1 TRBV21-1 CASSWRYRVPPYTEAFF TGTGCCAGCAGCTGGCGATACAGGGTACCACCTTACACTGAAGCTTTCTTT
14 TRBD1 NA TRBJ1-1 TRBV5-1 CASSFRDRNTEAFF TGCGCCAGCAGCTTTAGGGACAGGAACACTGAAGCTTTCTTT
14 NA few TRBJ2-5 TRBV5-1 CASSSYGTSAAQYF TGCGCCAGCAGCTCATACGGGACATCAGCCGCCCAGTACTTC
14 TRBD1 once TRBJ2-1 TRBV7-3 CASSLNRGRNEQFF TGTGCCAGCAGCTTAAACAGGGGGCGCAATGAGCAGTTCTTC
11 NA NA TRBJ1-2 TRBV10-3 CASLMAASYTF TGTGCCTCGCTGATGGCCGCTTCCTACACCTTC
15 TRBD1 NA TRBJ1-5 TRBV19 CASSMGQPINQPQHF TGTGCCAGTAGTATGGGACAGCCTATCAATCAGCCCCAGCATTTT
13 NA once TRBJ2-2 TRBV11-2 CASSLAPGGELFF TGTGCCAGCAGCTTGGCTCCGGGCGGGGAGCTGTTTTTT
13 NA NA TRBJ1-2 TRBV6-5 CASRRDTNYGYTF TGTGCCAGCAGGAGGGACACTAACTATGGCTACACCTTC
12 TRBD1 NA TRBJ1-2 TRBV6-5 CASSFTGEGYTF TGTGCCAGCAGTTTTACAGGGGAGGGCTACACCTTC
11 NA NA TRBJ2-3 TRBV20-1 CSAAPGDTQYF TGCAGTGCCGCCCCGGGAGATACGCAGTATTTT
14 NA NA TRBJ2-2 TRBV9 CASSHVWNTGELFF TGTGCCAGCAGCCATGTGTGGAACACCGGGGAGCTGTTTTTT
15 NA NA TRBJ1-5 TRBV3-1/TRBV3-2 CASSPSGGRNQPQHF TGTGCCAGCAGTCCCTCGGGGGGGAGGAATCAGCCCCAGCATTTT
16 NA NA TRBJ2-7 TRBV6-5 CASSYYTGNSYYEQYF TGTGCCAGCAGTTACTATACAGGGAACTCCTACTACGAGCAGTACTTC
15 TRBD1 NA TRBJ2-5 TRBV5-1 CASHPTGKSEETQYF TGCGCCAGCCACCCGACAGGGAAAAGCGAAGAGACCCAGTACTTC
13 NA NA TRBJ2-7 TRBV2 CASSPGVSYEQYF TGTGCCAGCAGCCCGGGTGTGAGCTACGAGCAGTACTTC
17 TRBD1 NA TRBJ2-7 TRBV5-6 CASSLGPTGMSSYEQYF TGTGCCAGCAGCTTGGGTCCGACAGGGATGAGCTCCTACGAGCAGTACTTC
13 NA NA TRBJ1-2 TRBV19 CASSTPSGGEFTF TGTGCCAGTAGTACCCCCTCCGGGGGGGAGTTCACCTTC
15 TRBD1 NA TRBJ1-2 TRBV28 CATRRGGEINYGYTF TGTGCCACCCGGAGAGGGGGCGAAATCAACTATGGCTACACCTTC
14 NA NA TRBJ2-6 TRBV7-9 CASSLISGANVLTF TGTGCCAGCAGCCTTATCTCTGGGGCCAACGTCCTGACTTTC